These 16 T cell receptor beta chains came from one sample sequenced in a study of cytomegalovirus exposure and HLA in healthy donors. The PCR made use of 60 Vbeta and 13 Jbeta primers. Profiled with immunoSEQ multiplex PCR; TCRdb holds only in-frame clones, not every one. The sample has under 150,000 clones, approximately 70% seen once. Sequencing used PBMCs. The origin of the receptors is a woman between 40 and 55 years old in good health and CMV-seropositive.

This chain links TRBV28 with TRBJ1-1, with D maybe TRBD1 (6 bases). The CDR3 sequence is 15 residues long. Germline CDR1 reads MDHEN; CDR2 reads SYDVKM. V lost 6 bases and J 1 base, leaving 15 bases between the germline ends. DNA for the CDR3: TGTGCCAGCAGCCCAGCAGGGGACCAGAACACTGAAGCTTTCTTT. Its translation is CASSPAGDQNTEAFF.

V usage is TRBV28 and J usage is TRBJ1-2, with D possibly TRBD1 on 6 matching bases. V lost 7 bases, J lost 8 bases, and 17 bases lay in between. The CDR3 is 13 amino acids. Germline values: CDR1 MDHEN, CDR2 SYDVKM. The CDR3 loop reads CASTEGYRDGYTF. CDR3 nucleotides: TGTGCCAGCACCGAGGGTTACAGGGACGGCTACACCTTC.

The chain carries TRBV9 and TRBJ1-3; the D gene is possibly TRBD1 (6 bases). The CDR3 covers 16 residues. The V end was cut by 3 bases, the J end by 0 bases, with 13 bases between. CDR1 and CDR2 from the germline V gene are SGDLS and YYNGEE. The CDR3 loop reads CASSDGGGLSGNTIYF. In DNA form, the CDR3 reads TGTGCCAGCAGCGACGGGGGGGGCCTCTCTGGAAACACCATATATTTT.

V gene TRBV27 combines with J gene TRBJ1-2; weak D call: TRBD1 (6 bases). CDR3 length: 13 residues. Trimming cost V 5 bases and J 8 bases, with 15 bases left between them. Germline V lookup: CDR1 MNHEY, CDR2 SMNVEV (reference sequence). The CDR3 protein is CASSPGTLGGYTF. As DNA, the CDR3 is TGTGCCAGCAGTCCGGGGACACTGGGAGGCTACACCTTC.

This clone was seen just once. The chain couples TRBV5-4 to TRBJ2-7; 9 bases are a match to TRBD1. Germline assignment: CDR1 SGHNT and CDR2 YYREEE (reference sequence). V was clipped by 4 bases and J by 1 base; unmatched bases: 9. The CDR3 spans 16 residues. CDR3 DNA sequence: TGTGCCAGCAGCGGGACCGGGACAGGGAATTCCTACGAGCAGTACTTC. It specifies CASSGTGTGNSYEQYF.

This clone was detected only a few times. The rearrangement links TRBV29-1 to TRBJ2-2; possibly TRBD1 for D (6 bases). CDR3 length: 15 amino acids. The germline V gene has CDR1 SQVTM and CDR2 ANQGSEA. V dropped 6 bases and J dropped 0 bases, with 14 bases sitting between them. CDR3: CSVSQGPPNTGELFF. CDR3 coding DNA: TGCAGCGTCTCACAGGGACCACCGAACACCGGGGAGCTGTTTTTT.

V gene TRBV19 combines with J gene TRBJ1-3; TRBD1 is a possible D gene (6 bases). The CDR3 spans 15 residues. V was shortened by 6 bases and J by 0 bases, with 12 bases between the two germline ends. Germline CDR1 reads LNHDA; CDR2 reads SQIVND (reference sequence). The CDR3 DNA follows: TGTGCCAGTAGGGATCAGGGGCACTCTGGAAACACCATATATTTT. Translating it yields CASRDQGHSGNTIYF.

This chain uses TRBV19 with TRBJ1-1; no clear D. V was cut by 8 bases and J by 5 bases, with 12 bases left in between. The CDR3 is 12 amino acids. Germline V CDR1 and CDR2: LNHDA, SQIVND (reference sequence). CDR3 DNA: TGTGCCAGTTGCCGGGGAGCGACTGAAGCTTTCTTT. Encoded protein: CASCRGATEAFF. The whole variable domain, filled in from reference TRBV19 and TRBJ1-1, reads DGGITQSPKYLFRKEGQNVTLSCEQNLNHDAMYWYRQDPGQGLRLIYYSQIVNDFQKGDIAEGYSVSREKKESFPLTVTSAQKNPTAFYLCASCRGATEAFFGQGTRLTVV.

V is TRBV27 and J is TRBJ2-7; 8 bases map to TRBD1. J gave up 0 bases and V 5 bases, and 3 bases lay outside the gene matches. Germline V gives CDR1 MNHEY, CDR2 SMNVEV (reference sequence). The CDR3 sequence is 14 residues long. The CDR3 is CASSATGGSYEQYF. The CDR3 DNA follows: TGTGCCAGCAGTGCTACAGGGGGCTCCTACGAGCAGTACTTC.

This clone was seen only once. In the same sample, other DNA sequences code for this CDR3. The chain combines TRBV4-3 with TRBJ2-1, with 9 bases aligning to TRBD2. J gave up 9 bases and V 3 bases, and 18 bases lay outside the gene matches. CDR3 length: 18 amino acids. Germline V CDR1 and CDR2: LGHNA, YSLEER. The CDR3 DNA is TGCGCCAGCAGCCACGCGGGGGCGGGAGGGGACAAGTTTGCTGAGCAGTTCTTC. It is translated as CASSHAGAGGDKFAEQFF.

The chain uses TRBV5-1 and TRBJ1-2; D gene uncertain. V was pared by 1 base and J by 2 bases, with 15 bases between. Germline V gene data show CDR1 as SGHRS and CDR2 as YFSETQ. The CDR3 is 16 residues long. This chain's CDR3 is CASSLSLRGANYGYTF. The CDR3 DNA reads TGCGCCAGCAGCTTGTCTTTACGGGGAGCGAACTATGGCTACACCTTC. Filled out from reference TRBV5-1 and TRBJ1-2, the complete variable domain reads KAGVTQTPRYLIKTRGQQVTLSCSPISGHRSVSWYQQTPGQGLQFLFEYFSETQRNKGNFPGRFSGRQFSNSRSEMNVSTLELGDSALYLCASSLSLRGANYGYTFGSGTRLTVV.

The gene calls are TRBV7-9 and TRBJ1-1; 9 bases align to TRBD1. The J segment lost 3 bases and the V segment lost 6 bases, leaving 8 bases of the junction unmatched. Germline V CDR1 and CDR2: SEHNR, FQNEAQ (reference sequence). This CDR3 spans 15 amino acids. CDR3 residues: CASSFPGQGDTEAFF. In nucleotides, the CDR3 is TGTGCCAGCAGTTTTCCGGGACAGGGTGACACTGAAGCTTTCTTT.

This clone has just a few counts. The gene calls are TRBV9 and TRBJ2-1; 10 bases are shared with TRBD2. The CDR3 is made up of 16 amino acids. In germline, CDR1 is SGDLS, CDR2 YYNGEE. The V segment lost 1 base and the J segment 5 bases; nucleotides outside the gene matches: 6. The CDR3, as DNA: TGTGCCAGCAGCGTACACGGGACTAGCGCGGACAATGAGCAGTTCTTC. It yields the protein CASSVHGTSADNEQFF.

This clone appeared once. The rearrangement uses TRBV6-1 and TRBJ2-7; 9 bases are a match to TRBD2. The CDR3 consists of 16 residues. V shed 1 base and J 4 bases; nucleotides not matched to a gene: 8. The V gene's germline CDR1 is MNHNS and CDR2 SASEGT. The CDR3 DNA sequence: TGTGCCAGCAGTGAAGATTTGGGACTAGCCCTTTACGAGCAGTACTTC. Translated, it gives CASSEDLGLALYEQYF.

The rearrangement uses TRBV28 and TRBJ2-7, with 8 bases aligning to TRBD1. Germline V gives CDR1 MDHEN, CDR2 SYDVKM. The CDR3 runs 12 residues. With 6 bases clipped from V and 9 bases from J, the junction kept 7 bases outside the gene matches. The CDR3: CASSTGQGWQYF. DNA for the CDR3: TGTGCCAGCAGCACAGGACAGGGTTGGCAGTACTTC.

Comment on this clone: At one of its ends the junction is not consistent with the germline gene, which may arise from a read error. The gene calls are TRBV28 and TRBJ1-1; 9 bases match TRBD1. Germline CDR1 MDHEN, CDR2 SYDVKM. The CDR3 totals 13 residues. The CDR3 loop is CASSLDRDRDILF. The CDR3 region has the DNA TGTGCCAGCAGCCTTGACCGGGACAGGGATATCTTGTTT.